These T cell receptor beta chains were read from a single sample in a study of regulatory T cells in long-lasting Graves disease. Each CDR3 protein is one row after TCRdb ran MiXCR on the multiplex PCR reads. In the table there are 560,000 or so distinct CDR3 sequences, roughly 15% of which are singletons. This sample also belongs to another study, concerning T cells in Graves' hyperthyroidism and ophthalmopathy.

The sample consisted of peripheral blood mononuclear cells (PBMCs), taken at new diagnosis, from a patient treated with antithyroid drugs. These receptors all come from a man younger than 35 with Graves disease. Each CDR3 is given with its conserved first and last residue. D genes are given only for firm matches. Expanded clones get a size class; other rows say once, few or many, or leave the size out.

size,J,D,V,DNA,CDR3
.,TRBJ2-2,.,TRBV28,TGTGCCAGCATCGGGGGGCGGCTAGCGTCTCTCCGGGAGCTGTTTTTT,CASIGGRLASLRELFF
many,TRBJ1-5,.,TRBV30,TGTGCCTGGAGTGTACTCCGGGGGCGCGGTCAGCCCCAGCATTTT,CAWSVLRGRGQPQHF
many,TRBJ2-1,.,TRBV15,TGTGCCACCAGCAGATCACCCCGAGGTAGCCTCTCGAATGAGCAGTTCTTC,CATSRSPRGSLSNEQFF
.,TRBJ1-2,.,TRBV30,TGTGCCGGACCCCCGGGGAGCGCCTTC,CAGPPGSAF
many,TRBJ2-3,.,TRBV6-5,TGTGCCAGCAGTTACGGGGGTGGCAGAGCTAGCACAGATACGCAGTATTTT,CASSYGGGRASTDTQYF
.,TRBJ2-1,.,TRBV5-1,TGCGCCAGCAGCTTTTCCGGGAACAACAATGAGCAGTTCTTC,CASSFSGNNNEQFF
.,TRBJ1-4,TRBD1,TRBV19,TGTGCCAGTTGGGACAGGGGGATCGGTGGAGAAAAACTGTTTTTT,CASWDRGIGGEKLFF
few,TRBJ2-5,.,TRBV29-1,TGCAGCGACCGGGAAGGGGGAGGGGAGACCCAGTACTTC,CSDREGGGETQYF
.,TRBJ1-5,TRBD1,TRBV6-1,TGTGCCAGCAGCGCCCGGGACAGCCTGGACTGGGCCCAGCATTTT,CASSARDSLDWAQHF
few,TRBJ2-7,TRBD2,TRBV19,TGTGCCAGTAGTGAGGGACTAGCGGGAGTGCAGTACTTC,CASSEGLAGVQYF
many,TRBJ2-7,TRBD2,TRBV20-1,TGCAGTGCTAGAGTTGGGACTAACCACGAGCAGTACTTC,CSARVGTNHEQYF
many,TRBJ2-1,TRBD2,TRBV7-2,TGTGCCAGCAGCTTAGCCTGGCTAGCGGGAGATGATGAGCAGTTCTTC,CASSLAWLAGDDEQFF
few,TRBJ2-7,TRBD1,TRBV5-1,TGCGCCAGCAGCCCGGGACAGGGAGCCGAGCAGTACTTC,CASSPGQGAEQYF
.,TRBJ2-1,TRBD1,TRBV6-5,TGTGCCAGCAGTTACTCGGGCCTCACAGGGGGCAGTTTCTACAATGAGCAGTTCTTC,CASSYSGLTGGSFYNEQFF
.,TRBJ2-3,.,TRBV20-1,TGCAGTGCTGGACGGATGGCAGGCGTCACAGATACGCAGTATTTT,CSAGRMAGVTDTQYF
many,TRBJ2-5,.,TRBV5-1,TGCGCCAGCAGCTCGGGACAAGTAGAGACCCAGTACTTC,CASSSGQVETQYF
few,TRBJ2-1,TRBD1,TRBV6-5,TGTGCCAGCAGTTACTCAACAGGGGAGTTAAATGAGCAGTTCTTC,CASSYSTGELNEQFF
many,TRBJ2-1,TRBD1,TRBV3-1,TGTGCCAGCAGCTCTGAAAGGGGGCGCGATTACAATGAGCAGTTCTTC,CASSSERGRDYNEQFF
.,TRBJ2-1,TRBD2,TRBV4-1,TGCGCCAGCAGCCCACTAGCGGGAGACTCCTACAATGAGCAGTTCTTC,CASSPLAGDSYNEQFF
once,TRBJ2-2,.,TRBV3-1,TGTGCCAGCAGCCAGGGACACCAGAACACCGGGGAGCTGTTTTTT,CASSQGHQNTGELFF
few,TRBJ2-7,.,TRBV27,TGTGCCAGCCGAACGGGGCAGCAAACAATCTACGAGCAGTACTTC,CASRTGQQTIYEQYF
few,TRBJ2-2,TRBD2,TRBV7-9,TGTGCCAGCAGCAGCCGGACTAGCGGGAGGGACGGTAGATCCGGGGAGCTGTTTTTT,CASSSRTSGRDGRSGELFF
few,TRBJ2-1,TRBD2,TRBV18,TGTGCCAGCTCACCATCCGGGACTAGCACCTACAATGAGCAGTTCTTC,CASSPSGTSTYNEQFF
many,TRBJ1-5,.,TRBV27,TGTGCCAGCAGTGCCCTGCAGGATCTTAGCAATCAGCCCCAGCATTTT,CASSALQDLSNQPQHF
many,TRBJ2-7,TRBD2,TRBV2,TGTGCCAGCAGTGACCCGGGACTAGCGGAGTCCTACGAGCAGTACTTC,CASSDPGLAESYEQYF
.,TRBJ2-7,TRBD1,TRBV6-2/TRBV6-3,TGTGCCAGCAGAACCGGACAGGGGGCCGGGTACGAGCAGTACTTC,CASRTGQGAGYEQYF
many,TRBJ1-6,.,TRBV30,TGTGCCTGGAGTGTAGAAACGAGTTCACCCCTCCACTTT,CAWSVETSSPLHF
many,TRBJ2-5,.,TRBV4-1,TGCGCCAGCAGCCAAGGACAGTGGGAGACCCAGTACTTC,CASSQGQWETQYF
many,TRBJ1-2,TRBD1,TRBV6-5,TGTGCCAGCAGTTACTCGCCAGGGGGCAGGTATGGCTACACCTTC,CASSYSPGGRYGYTF